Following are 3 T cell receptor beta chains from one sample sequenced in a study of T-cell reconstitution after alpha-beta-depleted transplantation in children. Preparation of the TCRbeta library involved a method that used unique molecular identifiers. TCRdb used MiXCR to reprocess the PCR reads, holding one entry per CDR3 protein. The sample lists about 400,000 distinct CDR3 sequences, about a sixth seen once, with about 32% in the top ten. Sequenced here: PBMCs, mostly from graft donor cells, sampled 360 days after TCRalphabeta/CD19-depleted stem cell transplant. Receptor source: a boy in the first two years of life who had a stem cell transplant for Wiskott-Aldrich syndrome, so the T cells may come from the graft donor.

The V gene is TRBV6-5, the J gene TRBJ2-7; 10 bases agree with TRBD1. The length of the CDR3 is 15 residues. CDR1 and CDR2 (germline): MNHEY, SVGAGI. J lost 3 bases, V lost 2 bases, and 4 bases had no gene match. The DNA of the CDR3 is TGTGCCAGCAGTTACCGGGACAGGGGTGGCTACGAGCAGTACTTC. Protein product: CASSYRDRGGYEQYF.

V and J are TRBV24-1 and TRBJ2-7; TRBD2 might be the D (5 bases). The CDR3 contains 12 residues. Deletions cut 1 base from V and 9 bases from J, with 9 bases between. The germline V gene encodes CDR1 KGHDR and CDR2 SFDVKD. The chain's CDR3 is CATSDLSGLQYF. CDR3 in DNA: TGTGCCACCAGTGATTTATCTGGACTGCAGTACTTC.

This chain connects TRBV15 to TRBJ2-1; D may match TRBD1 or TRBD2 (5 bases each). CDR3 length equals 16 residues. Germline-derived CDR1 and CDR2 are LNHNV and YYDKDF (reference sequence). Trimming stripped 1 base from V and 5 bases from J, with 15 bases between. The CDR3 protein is CATSRGSGTGNNEQFF. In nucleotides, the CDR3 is TGTGCCACCAGCAGAGGGTCGGGGACGGGGAACAATGAGCAGTTCTTC.